Each of the 16 T cell receptor beta chains below was sequenced from the same sample in a study of T cell changes during pregnancy in multiple sclerosis. Sequencing was performed with immunoSEQ multiplex PCR; in TCRdb, only in-frame clones are kept and a portion is missing. The data contain about 21,000 clones, 75% to 95% of them singletons. This material consisted of CD4+ T cells from peripheral blood mononuclear cells, taken in the third trimester of pregnancy. The receptors shown here come from a female donor with multiple sclerosis, enrolled in a pregnancy study.

The V gene is TRBV14, the J gene TRBJ2-1; TRBD1 agrees at 7 bases. CDR3 size: 15 residues. From germline, CDR1 is SGHDN and CDR2 FVKESK. Trimming cost V 5 bases and J 2 bases; bases outside gene matches: 6. The DNA of the CDR3 is TGTGCCAGCAGCGTAAACAGGGGCACCTACAATGAGCAGTTCTTC. Amino acids: CASSVNRGTYNEQFF. The full variable domain, completed using reference TRBV14 and TRBJ2-1, is EAGVTQFPSHSVIEKGQTVTLRCDPISGHDNLYWYRRVMGKEIKFLLHFVKESKQDESGMPNNRFLAERTGGTYSTLKVQPAELEDSGVYFCASSVNRGTYNEQFFGPGTRLTVL.

V gene TRBV5-1 combines with J gene TRBJ1-4; D is ambiguous. From germline, CDR1 is SGHRS and CDR2 YFSETQ. The ends were cut back, 4 bases at V and 8 bases at J, with 9 bases in the middle. The CDR3 sequence is 12 residues long. The CDR3: CASSPGNEKLFF. In DNA form, the CDR3 reads TGCGCCAGCAGCCCGGGTAACGAAAAACTGTTTTTT.

The V and J genes are TRBV9 and TRBJ1-4; D unclear. Germline lookup yields CDR1 SGDLS and CDR2 YYNGEE. The CDR3 runs to 15 residues. Trimming removed 0 bases at V and 5 bases at J, with 11 bases between. The CDR3 loop is CASSVGSGWNEKLFF. In DNA, the CDR3 is TGTGCCAGCAGCGTAGGGAGCGGCTGGAATGAAAAACTGTTTTTT.

V gene TRBV5-1 combines with J gene TRBJ1-1; D is uncertain. This CDR3 is 13 amino acids long. Looked up from germline, CDR1 is SGHRS and CDR2 is YFSETQ. With 2 bases removed from V and 4 bases from J, the gap between germline ends came to 9 bases. CDR3 sequence (DNA): TGCGCCAGCAGCTTAAAGCGGGGCACTGAAGCTTTCTTT. It translates to CASSLKRGTEAFF.

V gene TRBV7-8 combines with J gene TRBJ2-3, with TRBD2 identical over 8 bases. Trimming at V came to 3 bases and at J to 4 bases, leaving 12 bases not matched to a gene. CDR3 length: 17 amino acids. Germline CDR1 and CDR2: SGHVS and FQNEAQ. CDR3 sequence: CASSFNRAGGKADTQYF. The CDR3 nucleotides read TGTGCCAGCAGCTTTAATCGGGCGGGGGGAAAAGCAGATACGCAGTATTTT.

This chain connects TRBV29-1 to TRBJ2-3; 10 nucleotides align to TRBD2. V was clipped by 7 bases and J by 3 bases; unmatched bases: 10. In germline, CDR1 is SQVTM, CDR2 ANQGSEA. CDR3 size: 15 residues. The CDR3 DNA reads TGCAGCGCTGGCCCCACTAGCGGGGCAACAGATACGCAGTATTTT. Its translation is CSAGPTSGATDTQYF.

The V call is TRBV7-6, the J call TRBJ2-1, with TRBD2 as a possible D gene (6 bases). Germline values: CDR1 SGHVS, CDR2 FNYEAQ. Trimming took 5 bases from V and 3 from J, leaving 14 bases between them. The CDR3 has 15 residues. Here the CDR3 DNA reads TGTGCCAGCAGCCTCGGTTCGGGGGTCTACAATGAGCAGTTCTTC. This sequence encodes CASSLGSGVYNEQFF.

The rearrangement uses TRBV19 and TRBJ1-2, with D unclear. V shed 3 bases and J shed 0 bases, with 11 bases lying between them. The CDR3 is made up of 15 amino acids. CDR1 and CDR2 (germline): LNHDA, SQIVND (reference sequence). For the CDR3, the DNA is TGTGCCAGTAGTATGAGAGTTCGAACTAACTATGGCTACACCTTC. Translating gives CASSMRVRTNYGYTF.

The rearrangement uses TRBV10-2 and TRBJ2-3, with TRBD2 matching 11 bases. The ends lost 7 bases at V and 4 bases at J; junction bases unmatched: 13. The CDR3 runs 17 residues. The germline CDR1 and CDR2 sequences are WSHSY and SAAADI. CDR3 coding DNA: TGCGCCAGCACAAGTTTCGGTAGCGGGGGGGCCTCAGATACGCAGTATTTT. As protein: CASTSFGSGGASDTQYF.

CDR3 loop: CASSLVSDRTEAFF. The DNA of the CDR3 is TGTGCCAGCAGCTTAGTCTCCGACAGGACTGAAGCTTTCTTT. The rearrangement joins TRBV7-2 to TRBJ1-1; D might be TRBD1 (6 bases). This CDR3 has 14 residues. Germline CDR1 and CDR2: SGHTA and FQGNSA. The V end lost 1 base, the J end lost 5 bases, and 11 bases lay between the germline ends. The full variable domain, in which reference TRBV7-2 and TRBJ1-1 provide the parts outside the CDR3, is GAGVSQSPSNKVTEKGKDVELRCDPISGHTALYWYRQSLGQGLEFLIYFQGNSAPDKSGLPSDRFSAERTGGSVSTLTIQRTQQEDSAVYLCASSLVSDRTEAFFGQGTRLTVV.

V and J are TRBV30 and TRBJ2-7; 8 bases map to TRBD2. This CDR3 is 14 amino acids long. J was trimmed by 6 bases and V by 3 bases; bases with no gene match: 10. CDR1 is GTSNPN and CDR2 is SVGIG in the germline V gene (reference sequence). CDR3 amino acids: CAWSGGALVVEQYF. The CDR3 bases are TGTGCCTGGAGCGGGGGGGCCTTAGTTGTCGAGCAGTACTTC.

V gene TRBV20-1 combines with J gene TRBJ1-1; a possible D gene is TRBD1 (5 bases). Germline CDR1 is DFQATT and CDR2 is SNEGSKA (reference sequence). V was cut by 6 bases and J by 4 bases, with 9 bases left in between. This CDR3 comprises 11 residues. CDR3 DNA sequence: TGCAGTGCGGACAAGGGCACTGAAGCTTTCTTT. Amino acids: CSADKGTEAFF.

The chain combines TRBV27 with TRBJ1-2; D unresolved. This CDR3 has 13 residues. The germline CDR1 and CDR2 sequences are MNHEY and SMNVEV (reference sequence). V was pared by 2 bases and J by 3 bases, with 7 bases between. The CDR3 here is CASSLRVYYGYTF. The DNA for the CDR3 is TGTGCCAGCAGTTTACGGGTGTACTATGGCTACACCTTC.

The chain uses TRBV15 and TRBJ2-1; the match to TRBD2 covers 9 bases. Losses at the gene ends were 3 bases for V and 0 bases for J; bases not matched to a gene: 6. The length of the CDR3 is 17 residues. Looked up from germline, CDR1 is LNHNV and CDR2 is YYDKDF (reference sequence). The CDR3 DNA sequence: TGTGCCACCAGCAGCGGTAGCGGGGGTACCTCCTACAATGAGCAGTTCTTC. This gives the protein CATSSGSGGTSYNEQFF.

The chain carries TRBV6-6 and TRBJ1-6; no clear D. The CDR3 totals 15 residues. With 8 bases removed from V and 9 bases from J, the gap between germline ends came to 20 bases. Germline V gene lookup returns CDR1 MNHNY and CDR2 SVGAGI (reference sequence). CDR3 sequence (DNA): TGTGCCAGCGGTCTCCTGCTAAGCGGATTTTCACCCCTCCACTTT. Translated, it gives CASGLLLSGFSPLHF.

The chain recombines TRBV7-3 with TRBJ2-1; the D gene is possibly TRBD1 (6 bases). Between the trimmed V and J ends, which lost 5 bases and 9 bases, there was a span of 14 bases. CDR1 SGHTA and CDR2 FQGTGA come from the germline V gene. The CDR3 consists of 13 residues. CDR3 bases: TGTGCCAGCAGCCGATCACAGGGTGGTGAGCAGTTCTTC. Amino acid sequence: CASSRSQGGEQFF.